This is a list of T cell receptor beta chains from one sample in a study of blood T cell repertoires in COVID-19. Data came from immunoSEQ multiplex PCR; TCRdb stores just in-frame clones and leaves some out. The sample consists of more than 30,000 clones, more than 75% of them appearing once. The source material was peripheral blood. These receptors were taken from a man between 45 and 60 years old with active or convalescent COVID-19. CDR3s include the opening cysteine and the closing phenylalanine or tryptophan. The D gene is left open where the match is weak. For some rows the clone size is stated as once, few or many, or as a class when expanded; others skip it.

size,V,J,D,DNA,CDR3
NA,TRBV9,TRBJ2-3,NA,TGTGCCAGCAGCGTAGGGGCCACAGATACGCAGTATTTT,CASSVGATDTQYF
NA,TRBV28,TRBJ1-5,TRBD1,TGTGCCAGCAGTTCTGGGACAGGGGGCGATCAGCCCCAGCATTTT,CASSSGTGGDQPQHF
NA,TRBV5-6,TRBJ2-7,TRBD1,TGTGCCAGCAGCCTCCCGGGGGACAGGAAATACGAGCAGTACTTC,CASSLPGDRKYEQYF
NA,TRBV7-3,TRBJ2-2,TRBD2,TGTGCCAGCAGCGGGACTACCTCCACCGGGGAGCTGTTTTTT,CASSGTTSTGELFF
NA,TRBV29-1,TRBJ2-5,TRBD2,TGCAGCGTTGCCTCTAGCGGGAGCATTCAAGAGACCCAGTACTTC,CSVASSGSIQETQYF
NA,TRBV7-8,TRBJ2-7,NA,TGTGCCAGCAGCCCCGCCGGCTCCTACGAGCAGTACTTC,CASSPAGSYEQYF
once,TRBV2,TRBJ1-6,NA,TGTGCCAGCAGTGAGGGCATTCCTTCACCCCTCCACTTT,CASSEGIPSPLHF
NA,TRBV6-1,TRBJ1-6,TRBD1,TGTGCCAGCAGTGTCCTGGGACAGGGAGATTCACCCCTCCACTTT,CASSVLGQGDSPLHF
NA,TRBV3-1/TRBV3-2,TRBJ2-1,NA,TGTGCCAGCAGCCAAGGGGGCGGCGAGCAGTTCTTC,CASSQGGGEQFF
NA,TRBV2,TRBJ2-5,NA,TGTGCCACCCAGGTCGTATCTGGCCAAGAGACCCAGTACTTC,CATQVVSGQETQYF
few,TRBV18,TRBJ2-5,NA,TGTGCCAGCTCACCCCAGGGTAAAGAGACCCAGTACTTC,CASSPQGKETQYF
NA,TRBV6-6,TRBJ1-1,NA,TGTGCCAGCAACAGGGAGAACACTGAAGCTTTCTTT,CASNRENTEAFF
NA,TRBV28,TRBJ1-6,NA,TGTGCCAGCAGGTGGAGGACCGCGGCTTCACCCCTCCACTTT,CASRWRTAASPLHF
NA,TRBV18,TRBJ1-1,NA,TGTGCCAGCTCTCCCGAGGGAGGCAACACTGAAGCTTTCTTT,CASSPEGGNTEAFF
NA,TRBV29-1,TRBJ1-2,NA,TGCAGCGTTGCAGGGCTCTCTGGCTACACCTTC,CSVAGLSGYTF
NA,TRBV5-6,TRBJ2-3,NA,TGTGCCAGCAGCTTGGTAGGGGCTGGAGATACGCAGTATTTT,CASSLVGAGDTQYF
NA,TRBV5-1,TRBJ1-2,NA,TGCGCCAGCAGCGGGGGCGGTCTGCAGGATTTAAACTATGGCTACACCTTC,CASSGGGLQDLNYGYTF
NA,TRBV21-1,TRBJ1-4,NA,TGTGCCAGCAGCTTTATAGAGGGCCATAATGAAAAACTGTTTTTT,CASSFIEGHNEKLFF
NA,TRBV7-2,TRBJ1-4,NA,TGTGCCAGCAGCTTAGAGAGCGTCCGGGAACTAACTAATGAAAAACTGTTTTTT,CASSLESVRELTNEKLFF
NA,TRBV19,TRBJ2-5,TRBD1,TGTGCCAGTAGTGACAGGGGGCTTTATGAGACCCAGTACTTC,CASSDRGLYETQYF
NA,TRBV5-4,TRBJ1-5,NA,TGTGCCAGCAGCATCGGGGGGGGCTGGGGCAATCAGCCCCAGCATTTT,CASSIGGGWGNQPQHF
NA,TRBV6-5,TRBJ2-2,NA,TGTGCCAGCAGTTCCGACAGAATCACGAACACCGGGGAGCTGTTTTTT,CASSSDRITNTGELFF
NA,TRBV5-8,TRBJ2-1,NA,TGTGCCAGCAGCGTAGCGCCGAGCTCCTACAATGAGCAGTTCTTC,CASSVAPSSYNEQFF
NA,TRBV28,TRBJ1-2,TRBD1,TGTGCCAGCAGGGAAGGAGGGACAGGAACGATAGCTAACTATGGCTACACCTTC,CASREGGTGTIANYGYTF
NA,TRBV12-3/TRBV12-4,TRBJ1-1,TRBD1,TGTGCCAGCACCTTGGGGACAGCTGAAGCTTTCTTT,CASTLGTAEAFF
NA,TRBV7-3,TRBJ2-7,NA,TGTGCCAGCAGGTCATTCCAAGTAGCCCTCGGCGAGCAGTACTTC,CASRSFQVALGEQYF
NA,TRBV5-1,TRBJ2-3,TRBD2,TGCGCCAGCAGCTTGCGACTAGCAAACACAGATACGCAGTATTTT,CASSLRLANTDTQYF
NA,TRBV11-2,TRBJ1-4,NA,TGTGCCAGCAGCTCCGGGGGTGCTTTTAATGAAAAACTGTTTTTT,CASSSGGAFNEKLFF
few,TRBV10-3,TRBJ1-3,NA,TGTGCCATCAGCATAGGACAGTCCGTCTCTGGAAACACCATATATTTT,CAISIGQSVSGNTIYF
NA,TRBV27,TRBJ1-1,NA,TGTGCCAGCTGGGTACAGGGTCCCAACACTGAAGCTTTCTTT,CASWVQGPNTEAFF
once,TRBV10-1,TRBJ2-1,NA,TGCGCCAGCAGTGACGAGGGCAGCCACAATGAGCAGTTCTTC,CASSDEGSHNEQFF
NA,TRBV28,TRBJ1-5,NA,TGTGCCAGCAGTCCATCCGAGCGGGTTCAGCATTTT,CASSPSERVQHF
NA,TRBV6-1,TRBJ1-5,NA,TGTGCCAGCAGTGAACGGGGAGATCAGCCCCAGCATTTT,CASSERGDQPQHF
few,TRBV29-1,TRBJ2-7,NA,TGCAGCGTTGGGTTTGGTGAGGGCTACGAGCAGTACTTC,CSVGFGEGYEQYF
once,TRBV10-3,TRBJ1-1,TRBD1,TGTGCCATCAGACAGACAGGGTGGAACACTGAAGCTTTCTTT,CAIRQTGWNTEAFF
NA,TRBV5-4,TRBJ2-5,TRBD2,TGTGCCAGCACCGCGACTAGCGGGATTTCGGGAGAGACCCAGTACTTC,CASTATSGISGETQYF
few,TRBV30,TRBJ1-2,NA,TGTGCCTGGAGTGTTTTACAGGCTTACTATGGCTACACCTTC,CAWSVLQAYYGYTF
NA,TRBV18,TRBJ2-3,TRBD1,TGTGCCAGCTCACCGTGGACAGGGGAAGGCACAGATACGCAGTATTTT,CASSPWTGEGTDTQYF